The source of this TCR beta chain is a study of cytomegalovirus exposure and HLA in healthy donors. The wider study: Genetic ancestry analysis placed around four fifths of the 400 or so donors that were genotyped in the Caucasian-associated cluster.

Regarding this clone: Antigen: not known.

Use of 60 Vbeta and 13 Jbeta primers characterized the PCR. Profiling relied on immunoSEQ multiplex PCR, and the TCRdb table lists in-frame clones only, not all of them. The sample holds roughly 230,000 clones; approximately 91% are singletons and the top ten take around 1.7%. Germline V gene lookup returns CDR1 KGHSH and CDR2 LQKENI. The CDR3 spans 14 residues. V was pared by 3 bases and J by 2 bases, with 10 bases between. Study-wide results and limits: Follow-up analysis found HLA locus-dependent TCR association rates, highest for DRB1 and lowest for HLA-C. Indistinguishable V segments such as TRBV6-2 and TRBV6-3 were excluded.

The receptor's source is a girl under 10 years old in good health and CMV-seronegative. Specimen: PBMCs. The gene calls are TRBV18 and TRBJ1-1; the D gene is possibly TRBD1 (5 bases). CDR3 in DNA: TGTGCCAGCTCACCGAACGACAGAAACACTGAAGCTTTCTTT. Protein sequence: CASSPNDRNTEAFF.